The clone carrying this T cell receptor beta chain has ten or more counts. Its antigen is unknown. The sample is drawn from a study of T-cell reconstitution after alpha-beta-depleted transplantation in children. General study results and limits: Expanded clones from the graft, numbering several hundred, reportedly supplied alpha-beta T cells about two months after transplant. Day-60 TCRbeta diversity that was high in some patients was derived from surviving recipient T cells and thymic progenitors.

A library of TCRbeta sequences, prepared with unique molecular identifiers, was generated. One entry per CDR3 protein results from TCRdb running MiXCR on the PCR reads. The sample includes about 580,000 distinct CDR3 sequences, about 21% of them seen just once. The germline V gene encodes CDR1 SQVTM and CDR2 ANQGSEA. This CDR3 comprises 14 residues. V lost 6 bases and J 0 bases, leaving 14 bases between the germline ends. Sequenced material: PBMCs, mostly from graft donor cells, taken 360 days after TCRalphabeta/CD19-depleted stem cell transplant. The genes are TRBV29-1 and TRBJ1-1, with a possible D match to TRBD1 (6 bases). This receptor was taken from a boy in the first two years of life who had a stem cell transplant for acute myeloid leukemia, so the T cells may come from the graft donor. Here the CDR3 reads CSVSRGQLNTEAFF. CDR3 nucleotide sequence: TGCAGCGTCTCCAGAGGACAGTTGAACACTGAAGCTTTCTTT.